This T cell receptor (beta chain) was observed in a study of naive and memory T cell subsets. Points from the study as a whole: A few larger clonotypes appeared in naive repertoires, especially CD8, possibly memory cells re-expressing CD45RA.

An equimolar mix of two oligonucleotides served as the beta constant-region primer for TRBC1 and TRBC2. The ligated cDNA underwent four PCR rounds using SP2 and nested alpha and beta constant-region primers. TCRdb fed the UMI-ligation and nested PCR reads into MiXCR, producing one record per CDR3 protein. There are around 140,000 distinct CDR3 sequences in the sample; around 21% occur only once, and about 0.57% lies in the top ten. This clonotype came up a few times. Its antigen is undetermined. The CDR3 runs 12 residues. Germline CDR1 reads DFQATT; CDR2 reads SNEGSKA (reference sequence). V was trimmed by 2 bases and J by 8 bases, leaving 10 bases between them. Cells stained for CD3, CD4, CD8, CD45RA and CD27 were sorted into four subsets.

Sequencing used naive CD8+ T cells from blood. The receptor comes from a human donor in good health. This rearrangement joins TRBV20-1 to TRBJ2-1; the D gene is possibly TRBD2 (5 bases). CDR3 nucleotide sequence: TGCAGTGCTAGACCGAGCGGCTATGAGCAGTTCTTC. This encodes CSARPSGYEQFF.